A selection of T cell receptor beta chains follows, all from one sample in a study of blood T cell repertoires in COVID-19. Assay: immunoSEQ multiplex PCR; the TCRdb copy retains only in-frame clones and omits some. The data hold some 240,000 clones, with around 88% observed a single time. Sample: PBMCs or T cells enriched from blood (not recorded which). The receptors were gathered from a woman in her forties with acute COVID-19. The CDR3 runs from the conserved cysteine through the conserved F or W. Clone size is given for some rows only: seen once, a few or many times, or a class if the clone is expanded.

v_call,clone_size,cdr3_aa
TRBV4-2,-,CASSPSTSGIYNEQFF
TRBV29-1,-,CSVEGQSVGGELFF
TRBV11-2,-,CASSPPNTGELFF
TRBV5-6,-,CASSPRISGKTYEQYF
TRBV11-3,-,CASSLLLSGPGELFF
TRBV15,-,CATSAGQGAYGYTF
TRBV11-3,-,CAPAPRERASETQYF
TRBV19,-,CASSTDNGNEQFF
TRBV4-2,few,CASSRVDSGANVLTF
TRBV5-4,-,CASSPTGNYQETQYF
TRBV13,few,CASSLVGSTEQYF
TRBV3-1/TRBV3-2,-,CASSQVTGDGYTF
TRBV10-3,-,CAITGDYGYTF
TRBV2,-,CATSTTVMNTEAFF
TRBV24-1,-,CATSAPLRTGELFF
TRBV5-1,-,CASSQGQGGNQPQHF
TRBV30,-,CAWSAPWGRTGNTIYF
TRBV3-1/TRBV3-2,-,CASSQGDRGRSLANVLTF
TRBV29-1,-,CSVGIGRLTYNEQFF
TRBV14,once,CASSQGTSVTRGKTQYF
TRBV7-9,-,CASSLPASTGELFF
TRBV7-3,-,CASSPGTSVNNEQFF
TRBV30,-,CAWSHSGGYNEQFF
TRBV12-3/TRBV12-4,once,CASSLARWEKQFF
TRBV27,-,CASSLGTGMNEKLFF
TRBV9,-,CASSVGGAGGLGEQFF
TRBV12-3/TRBV12-4,-,CASSWGGETQYF
TRBV9,-,CASSVWGSSGEQYF